This entry concerns a single T cell receptor beta chain. This sample is drawn from a study of lymphopenia after photon versus proton radiotherapy. The CDR3 is 15 residues long. The germline V gene encodes CDR1 SGHTA and CDR2 FQGTGA. V lost 2 bases, J lost 6 bases, and 15 bases lay in between. Some clones are missing from TCRdb's copy, which holds only in-frame ones; the method was immunoSEQ multiplex PCR. The profile shows around 23,000 clones, roughly 87% of them singletons. The gene calls are TRBV7-3 and TRBJ2-3; no clear D. The clonotype originates from a man aged 45-60 years with gastric cancer. Sample: peripheral blood, taken from a patient treated with photon-based radiotherapy. The CDR3: CASSLGASTFDTQYF. For the CDR3, the DNA is TGTGCCAGCAGCTTAGGCGCGAGCACTTTCGATACGCAGTATTTT.